What follows are 6 T cell receptor beta chains derived from one specimen sequenced in a study of blood T cell repertoires in COVID-19. Only in-frame clones appear in the TCRdb table, and some are missing; sequencing was by immunoSEQ multiplex PCR. This table has roughly 100,000 clones, around 86% appearing once. Sequences were obtained from peripheral blood. These receptors were collected from a man aged 50 or older with active or convalescent COVID-19.

The rearrangement links TRBV11-2 to TRBJ1-5; D is perhaps TRBD1 (6 bases). The V end lost 5 bases, the J end lost 1 base, and 12 bases lay between the germline ends. CDR1 and CDR2 (germline): SGHAT, FQNNGV. This CDR3 is built from 15 residues. The DNA for the CDR3 is TGTGCCAGCAGCCAAGGACAGCTCAGCAATCAGCCCCAGCATTTT. The encoded protein is CASSQGQLSNQPQHF.

The chain couples TRBV6-1 to TRBJ2-5; TRBD2 is a possible D gene (5 bases). This CDR3 contains 15 residues. V dropped 2 bases and J dropped 5 bases, with 15 bases sitting between them. Germline CDR1 and CDR2: MNHNS and SASEGT. The CDR3 sequence: CASSESAPPGETQYF. In DNA, the CDR3 is TGTGCCAGCAGTGAATCGGCTCCCCCGGGGGAGACCCAGTACTTC.

The chain couples TRBV6-4 to TRBJ2-3; TRBD2 matches at 7 bases. The CDR3 contains 14 residues. The trim removed 4 bases at V and 3 bases at J, leaving 4 bases unmatched. The germline CDR1 and CDR2 sequences are MRHNA and SNTAGT. In DNA, the CDR3 is TGTGCCAGCAGTGCCCCGGGACTAACAGATACGCAGTATTTT. Encoded protein: CASSAPGLTDTQYF.

The chain uses TRBV4-1 and TRBJ1-2; maybe TRBD1 (6 bases). The CDR3 runs to 15 residues. V was clipped by 4 bases and J by 6 bases, with 18 bases between them. Germline CDR1 is MGHRA and CDR2 is YSYEKL. CDR3 coding DNA: TGCGCCAGCAGCCCCGGGACCCAGGGGTTAGATGGCTACACCTTC. Amino acid sequence: CASSPGTQGLDGYTF.

This clone was seen more than once but under ten times. The rearrangement joins TRBV30 to TRBJ1-3, with TRBD1 matching 7 bases. The CDR3 is 12 amino acids. CDR1 and CDR2 from the germline V gene are GTSNPN and SVGIG (reference sequence). V shed 6 bases, J shed 9 bases, and the junction held 8 bases outside the gene matches. CDR3 bases: TGTGCCTGCCAGCTACAGGGGAGCACCATATATTTT. This codes for CACQLQGSTIYF.

The chain couples TRBV6-5 to TRBJ2-3; 12 nucleotides agree with TRBD2. V shed 4 bases and J 2 bases; nucleotides not matched to a gene: 1. The germline CDR1 and CDR2 sequences are MNHEY and SVGAGI. The CDR3 has 15 residues. This chain's CDR3 is CASSSSGGATDTQYF. The DNA for the CDR3 is TGTGCCAGCAGTTCTAGCGGGGGGGCCACAGATACGCAGTATTTT.